This T cell receptor beta chain was captured by sequencing in a study of T cell changes during pregnancy in multiple sclerosis. CDR1 and CDR2 (germline): GTSNPN, SVGIG (reference sequence). The CDR3 is 15 residues long. The V gene end was trimmed by 1 base and the J gene end by 10 bases; junction bases not matched to a gene: 13. The method was immunoSEQ multiplex PCR; TCRdb's version includes in-frame clones alone and lacks a portion of them. This sample has about 28,000 clones, with 80% to 95% found just once. The V and J genes are TRBV30 and TRBJ1-1; 9 bases match TRBD1. The sequence was obtained from a female donor with multiple sclerosis, enrolled in a pregnancy study. Sequenced material: CD8+ T cells from peripheral blood mononuclear cells, taken before pregnancy. The CDR3 reads CAWSALGTGRFGAFF. The CDR3 coding sequence is TGTGCCTGGAGTGCCCTAGGGACAGGGCGTTTCGGAGCTTTCTTT.